Reported below is one TCR beta chain. Its matching antigen is unknown. The sample is drawn from a study of T cell responses to AZD1222 COVID-19 vaccine. General study results and limits: Clonal diversity was possibly underestimated, and the donors were mostly white British, with more females.

The CDR3 has 15 amino acids. Trimming cost V 4 bases and J 0 bases, with 12 bases left between them. Per germline, CDR1 SGHDN and CDR2 FVKESK. Libraries were prepared by immunoSEQ multiplex PCR; TCRdb keeps only in-frame clonotypes and omits some of them. Of about 160,000 clones in the sample, about 89% were seen once. The receptor was isolated from an adult who received the AZD1222 COVID-19 vaccine. J is TRBJ1-2 and V is TRBV14; no definite D call. The sequencing here drew on peripheral blood, taken 28 days after the second AZD1222 dose. The CDR3 DNA follows: TGTGCCAGCAGCCTGAGGGCACCTACTAACTATGGCTACACCTTC. It yields the protein CASSLRAPTNYGYTF.